Listed below are T cell receptor beta chains from one sample, sequenced in a study of T cell repertoires in cytomegalovirus infection. TCRdb passed the reads through MiXCR, listing each CDR3 protein once. The table lists around 39,000 distinct CDR3 sequences, over 50% of them singletons, with approximately 90% in the top ten. Their antigens are not known. The sample was CD8+ T cells from cultured PBMCs, taken from culture after CMV antigen stimulation. The receptor source for this set is a human donor in good health (CMV status not recorded). Some clones in this sample may be carry-over from other donors' samples. Both conserved end residues are part of each CDR3. A D gene is named only where the DNA matches it firmly. For some rows the clone size is stated as once, few or many, or as a class when expanded; others skip it.

d_call,clone_size,v_call,j_call,cdr3_nt,cdr3_aa
.,.,TRBV7-3,TRBJ2-5,TGTGCCAGCAGCTTAACGGCGGGGCGGTTTGGGGAGACCCAGTACTTC,CASSLTAGRFGETQYF
TRBD1,few,TRBV10-3,TRBJ2-5,TGTGCCATCAGTCCAAGGACAGGGGAGGGAGAGACCCAGTACTTC,CAISPRTGEGETQYF
.,.,TRBV6-8,TRBJ2-5,TGTGCCAGCAGTACCCCTCGATACCAAGAGACCCAGTACTTC,CASSTPRYQETQYF
.,once,TRBV27,TRBJ1-5,TGTGCCAGCAGTTTGCAAGGGGGATTTCAGCCCCAGCATTTT,CASSLQGGFQPQHF
.,.,TRBV7-9,TRBJ1-4,TGTGCCAGCAGCGTATCTGGGACTAATGAAAAACTGTTTTTT,CASSVSGTNEKLFF
.,.,TRBV7-9,TRBJ2-7,TGTGCCAGCAGCTTAGTAGGACAGTACGAGCAGTACTTC,CASSLVGQYEQYF
TRBD1,few,TRBV7-6,TRBJ1-6,TGTGCCAGCAGCGCACGGGACAGGGGGCGCGTAAATTCACCCCTCCACTTT,CASSARDRGRVNSPLHF
.,.,TRBV12-3/TRBV12-4,TRBJ2-5,TGTGCCAGCAGTTTAATGGGGACGAATAACCAGTACTTC,CASSLMGTNNQYF
.,.,TRBV12-5,TRBJ1-1,TGTGCTAGTGGTTTGGGAATAGGGACTTACACTGAAGCTTTCTTT,CASGLGIGTYTEAFF
.,.,TRBV7-6,TRBJ2-3,TGTGCCAGCAGCTCCGGACCTGCGGGCACAGATACGCAGTATTTT,CASSSGPAGTDTQYF
TRBD1,.,TRBV11-2,TRBJ1-3,TGTGCCAGCAGCTCATTCCAGGGGGCGACTGGAAACACCATATATTTT,CASSSFQGATGNTIYF
TRBD2,.,TRBV19,TRBJ2-2,TGTGCCAGTAGTCCGGGGCCGTACCTGGGGGAGGGCCGGTATTACACCGGGGAGCTGTTTTTT,CASSPGPYLGEGRYYTGELFF
TRBD2,.,TRBV7-6,TRBJ2-1,TGTGCCAGCAGCTTAGCGGGGCTAGCGGGCGACAATGAGCAGTTCTTC,CASSLAGLAGDNEQFF
.,.,TRBV5-6,TRBJ1-1,TGTGCCAGCAGCTTGAGCGGGGTTCGAATGAACACTGAAGCTTTCTTT,CASSLSGVRMNTEAFF
TRBD2,.,TRBV27,TRBJ2-1,TGTGCCAGCAGTCCGATCCCCCTAGCGGACTCCTACAATGAGCAGTTCTTC,CASSPIPLADSYNEQFF
.,.,TRBV6-2/TRBV6-3,TRBJ1-5,TGTGCCAGCAGTCCACTCAGGGGTAATAGCAATCAGCCCCAGCATTTT,CASSPLRGNSNQPQHF
TRBD1,.,TRBV7-6,TRBJ2-3,TGTGCCAGCAGCTACCACCGGGACAGGGTGAGAAGCACAGATACGCAGTATTTT,CASSYHRDRVRSTDTQYF
.,few,TRBV7-8,TRBJ2-5,TGTGCCAGCGGCAGGACCGGGGAGACCCAGTACTTC,CASGRTGETQYF
TRBD1,.,TRBV19,TRBJ1-1,TGTGCCAGTAGTACCCGGGCAGGGGGAGTCATGAACACTGAAGCTTTCTTT,CASSTRAGGVMNTEAFF
.,few,TRBV19,TRBJ2-6,TGTGCCAGTAGTTCCCATCAGGGGTCCCCAGGGACTGGGGCCAACGTCCTGACTTTC,CASSSHQGSPGTGANVLTF
TRBD2,.,TRBV27,TRBJ2-2,TGTGCCAGCAGGGCCGGTATTAGCGGGGCCGAAGGGGTCGGGGAGCTGTTTTTT,CASRAGISGAEGVGELFF
TRBD2,.,TRBV7-3,TRBJ2-1,TGTGCCAGCAGCTTAACGAACCTCTGGGCTAGCGGGAGAAGGGAGCAGTTCTTC,CASSLTNLWASGRREQFF
.,many,TRBV18,TRBJ2-2,TGTGCCAGCTCACAAGACAGGATTACCGGGGAGCTGTTTTTT,CASSQDRITGELFF
.,many,TRBV6-1,TRBJ1-1,TGTGCCAGCGACCCCTACAGGTACATGAACACTGAAGCTTTCTTT,CASDPYRYMNTEAFF
.,.,TRBV13,TRBJ2-5,TGTGCCAGCAGCTCCAGAGGACAAGAGACCCAGTACTTC,CASSSRGQETQYF
.,few,TRBV19,TRBJ1-1,TGTGCCAGTAGTCGACGGACAGCCATGAACACTGAAGCTTTCTTT,CASSRRTAMNTEAFF
TRBD1,.,TRBV11-2,TRBJ1-1,TGTGCCAGCAGCTCTATGGGACAGGGCTGGGTGGAAACTGAAGCTTTCTTT,CASSSMGQGWVETEAFF
.,few,TRBV12-3/TRBV12-4,TRBJ1-2,TGTGCCAGCAGTTTTGGGCCTGAGTGCACCTTC,CASSFGPECTF
.,.,TRBV28,TRBJ2-1,TGTGCCAGCAGTTTACGGGGTGTGGCTGGGAACAATGAGCAGTTCTTC,CASSLRGVAGNNEQFF
TRBD1,.,TRBV12-3/TRBV12-4,TRBJ2-7,TGTGCCAGCAGTTTTTTGGGGGACAGGTGGCACGAGCAGTACTTC,CASSFLGDRWHEQYF
.,.,TRBV7-6,TRBJ1-4,TGTGCCACCCCCCACGGTGAAAAACTGTTTTTT,CATPHGEKLFF
TRBD1,few,TRBV5-1,TRBJ2-7,TGCGCCAGCAGCTTGGACAGGGGGCTCCACACCGAGCAGTACTTC,CASSLDRGLHTEQYF
.,few,TRBV6-1,TRBJ1-1,TGTGCCAGCAGTGAATGGGCGGCCGAGGGCACTGAAGCTTTCTTT,CASSEWAAEGTEAFF
TRBD1,.,TRBV4-1,TRBJ2-1,TGCGCCAGCAGCCAGTTTAGACAGGGGGAGTACAATGAGCAGTTCTTC,CASSQFRQGEYNEQFF
TRBD1,.,TRBV6-2/TRBV6-3,TRBJ1-1,TGTGCCAGCAGTTACCCGGGACAGTCGAACACTGAAGCTTTCTTT,CASSYPGQSNTEAFF
.,.,TRBV7-9,TRBJ2-1,TGTGCCAGCAGCTTAGAGTATGCAAGCTCCTACAATGAGCAGTTCTTC,CASSLEYASSYNEQFF
TRBD2,.,TRBV7-6,TRBJ2-1,TGTGCCAGCAGCTTAGGGACTAGCTCCTACAATGAGCAGTTCTTC,CASSLGTSSYNEQFF
.,.,TRBV28,TRBJ1-1,TGTGCCAGCAGTGCGGACAGCAACACTGAAGCTTTCTTT,CASSADSNTEAFF
.,many,TRBV18,TRBJ2-1,TGTGCCAGCTCGTCTAGCTCCTACAATGAGCAGTTCTTC,CASSSSSYNEQFF
TRBD1,.,TRBV3-1,TRBJ2-5,TGTGCCAGCAGCCTTTGGACAGGGGGCTGGGTGGGGACCCAGTACTTC,CASSLWTGGWVGTQYF
.,.,TRBV10-3,TRBJ1-5,TGTGCCATCAGTGAGGGTCAGGACCCATATAGCAATCAGCCCCAGCATTTT,CAISEGQDPYSNQPQHF
.,.,TRBV25-1,TRBJ2-7,TGTGCCAGCAGTGAATGGGGGGACGAGCAGTACTTC,CASSEWGDEQYF
.,.,TRBV5-3,TRBJ1-2,TGTGCCAGCAGCTTAAGACAGACCAACTATGGCTACACCTTC,CASSLRQTNYGYTF
TRBD2,few,TRBV12-3/TRBV12-4,TRBJ2-3,TGTGCCAGCAGCGTCTCGCAGCGGGGGGCCACAGATACGCAGTATTTT,CASSVSQRGATDTQYF
TRBD2,.,TRBV6-5,TRBJ2-1,TGTGCCAGCAGTTACTTTTTAGCGGGAGAGGGGCACAATGAGCAGTTCTTC,CASSYFLAGEGHNEQFF
TRBD1,.,TRBV19,TRBJ1-5,TGTGCCAGTAGTATAAGGGACAGGGGAGGTGTGGGCAATCAGCCCCAGCATTTT,CASSIRDRGGVGNQPQHF
.,.,TRBV28,TRBJ1-1,TGTGCCAGCATCCTTAGGACGGAGAACACTGAAGCTTTCTTT,CASILRTENTEAFF
.,few,TRBV7-8,TRBJ2-1,TGTGCCAGCAGCCCTATGGGGGAGGGGGAGACCTCCTACAATGAGCAGTTCTTC,CASSPMGEGETSYNEQFF
.,.,TRBV3-1,TRBJ2-2,TGTGCCAGCAGCCATTGGTTCCGTAGGGGCTCGAACACCGGGGAGCTGTTTTTT,CASSHWFRRGSNTGELFF
TRBD1,.,TRBV7-3,TRBJ2-2,TGTGCCAGCAGCTTAGGACCCTACAGGGGCGTGAACACCGGGGAGCTGTTTTTT,CASSLGPYRGVNTGELFF
TRBD2,.,TRBV7-6,TRBJ2-7,TGTGCCAGCAGCAGAGAGGCTAGCGGGGGTACACACGAGCAGTACTTC,CASSREASGGTHEQYF
TRBD1,.,TRBV20-1,TRBJ1-5,TGCAGTGCTCACTTCCTTTCCGGGACAGGGCAGAGGAACAATCAGCCCCAGCATTTT,CSAHFLSGTGQRNNQPQHF
.,few,TRBV19,TRBJ2-2,TGTGCCAGTAGTATTTTCGGGGACACCGGGGAGCTGTTTTTT,CASSIFGDTGELFF
.,once,TRBV7-6,TRBJ1-1,TGTGCCAGCAGCTTAACCGGACGGAAGAACACTGAAGCTTTCTTT,CASSLTGRKNTEAFF
.,.,TRBV2,TRBJ1-2,TGTGCCAGCAGCTGGACAGTGCAGAAGGATGGCTACACCTTC,CASSWTVQKDGYTF
.,few,TRBV4-2,TRBJ1-2,TGTGCCAGCAGCCCCCCCCGGTCAGAGGGTCCAGACCGAATCTGGATGGCATATGGCTACACCTTC,CASSPPRSEGPDRIWMAYGYTF
.,.,TRBV20-1,TRBJ2-6,TGCAGTGCTAGGGGAGAGGGGACCTCTGGGGCCAACGTCCTGACTTTC,CSARGEGTSGANVLTF
TRBD1,.,TRBV4-1,TRBJ1-2,TGTGCCAGCAGCCAAGACGGCGGACAGGGGAACTATGGCTACACCTTC,CASSQDGGQGNYGYTF
.,few,TRBV12-3/TRBV12-4,TRBJ2-7,TGTGCCAGCAGTTTAGGTCCAGGGGGGGAGCAGTACTTC,CASSLGPGGEQYF
.,few,TRBV7-8,TRBJ2-7,TGTGCCAGCAGCCAAAGGATCTACGAGCAGTACTTC,CASSQRIYEQYF